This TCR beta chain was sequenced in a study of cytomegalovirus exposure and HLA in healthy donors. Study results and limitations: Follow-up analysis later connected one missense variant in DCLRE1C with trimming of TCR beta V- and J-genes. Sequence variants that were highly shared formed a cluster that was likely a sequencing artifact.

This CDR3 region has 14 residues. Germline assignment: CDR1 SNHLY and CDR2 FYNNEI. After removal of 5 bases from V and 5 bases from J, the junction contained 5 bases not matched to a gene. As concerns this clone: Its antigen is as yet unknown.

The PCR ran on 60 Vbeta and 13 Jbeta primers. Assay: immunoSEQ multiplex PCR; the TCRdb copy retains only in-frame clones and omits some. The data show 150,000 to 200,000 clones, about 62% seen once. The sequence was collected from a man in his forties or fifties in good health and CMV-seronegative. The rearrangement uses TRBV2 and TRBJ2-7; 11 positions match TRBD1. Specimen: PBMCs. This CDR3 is CASSLGQGGHEQYF. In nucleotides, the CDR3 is TGTGCCAGCAGTCTGGGACAGGGGGGCCACGAGCAGTACTTC.